This is a list of T cell receptor beta chains from one sample in a study of Ad26.COV2.S vaccination and SARS-CoV-2 variants. Measured with immunoSEQ multiplex PCR; TCRdb has only the in-frame clones, and not every one. The repertoire consists of about 350,000 clones, with about 90% occurring once and the leading ten covering 3.9%. The specimen was peripheral blood, collected after recovery from COVID-19. The receptors were sampled from a human donor who had recovered from COVID-19. Each CDR3 is given with its conserved first and last residue. The order of the fields is clone size, V gene, D gene, J gene, CDR3 DNA, CDR3 protein. The D gene is left open where the match is weak. Clone size is not always given. Where it is, it says once, few, many or a class for expanded clones.

NA	TRBV7-9	NA	TRBJ2-1	TGTGCCAGCAGCTCCCAGGGTTCCTACAATGAGCAGTTCTTC	CASSSQGSYNEQFF
NA	TRBV13	NA	TRBJ2-5	TGTGCCAGCAGCTCCCCCCGGGGCGGAGAGACCCAGTACTTC	CASSSPRGGETQYF
NA	TRBV10-1	NA	TRBJ2-2	TGCGCCAGCAGTGGGCTAGGCCATGGGGCTCTCGGGGCCTCCGGGGAGCTGTTTTTT	CASSGLGHGALGASGELFF
NA	TRBV13	TRBD2	TRBJ2-7	TGTGCCAGCAGCCAAAGACTAGCGGTGATCTCCTACGAGCAGTACTTC	CASSQRLAVISYEQYF
NA	TRBV5-1	TRBD1	TRBJ1-5	TGCGCCAGCAGCTTGGGGCAGGGGGGACAGCCCCAGCATTTT	CASSLGQGGQPQHF
NA	TRBV19	TRBD2	TRBJ2-7	TGTGCCAGTAGTATTAACCAGCGGGGTCCCTACGAGCAGTACTTC	CASSINQRGPYEQYF
NA	TRBV27	TRBD1	TRBJ2-2	TGTGCCAGCAGTTTATCGGGACAGCCAACCGGGGAGCTGTTTTTT	CASSLSGQPTGELFF
NA	TRBV3-1/TRBV3-2	NA	TRBJ2-7	TGTGCCAGCAGCCAAGATCCCACAGCCTTCTACGAGCAGTACTTC	CASSQDPTAFYEQYF
NA	TRBV3-1/TRBV3-2	TRBD2	TRBJ2-3	TGTGCCAGCAGCCAACGTAGCGGGGCTGCAGATACGCAGTATTTT	CASSQRSGAADTQYF
NA	TRBV12-3/TRBV12-4	TRBD1	TRBJ1-1	TGTGCCAGCAGTTGGACAGGGGTCACTGAAGCTTTCTTT	CASSWTGVTEAFF
NA	TRBV6-5	TRBD1	TRBJ1-2	TGTGCCACGCAGCAGGGGGGGATCGGCTATGGCTACACCTTC	CATQQGGIGYGYTF
NA	TRBV7-7	TRBD1	TRBJ1-6	TGTGCTAGCAGCTTAGCCGGGACAGGGTACTCACCCCTCCACTTT	CASSLAGTGYSPLHF
NA	TRBV4-3	NA	TRBJ1-2	TGCGCCAGCAGCCAAGAAGGAGGGACCGGGGGCTACACCTTC	CASSQEGGTGGYTF
NA	TRBV24-1	TRBD2	TRBJ2-3	TGTGCCACTAGCACAGCGGGGGGGGGAGATACGCAGTATTTT	CATSTAGGGDTQYF
NA	TRBV20-1	NA	TRBJ1-5	TGCAGTGCTAGTCCTATTACAGGGATTAGCAATCAGCCCCAGCATTTT	CSASPITGISNQPQHF
NA	TRBV11-2	TRBD2	TRBJ2-5	TGTGCCAGCAGCTTAGACCCGACTAGCGGGGAGACCCAGTACTTC	CASSLDPTSGETQYF
NA	TRBV7-2	TRBD1	TRBJ1-1	TGTGCCAGCAGCCTGTCAACCTGGACAGGGTGGGGTGAAGCTTTCTTT	CASSLSTWTGWGEAFF
NA	TRBV9	NA	TRBJ1-1	TGTGCCAGCAGCGTAGACCCCTCCAACCGGGCCTCGGCAGCTTTCTTT	CASSVDPSNRASAAFF
NA	TRBV10-3	NA	TRBJ1-6	TGTGCCATCAGTGAGAAACAGGACATCTATAATTCACCCCTCCACTTT	CAISEKQDIYNSPLHF
NA	TRBV13	NA	TRBJ2-1	TGTGCCAGCAGCGTCCGGGACATAGATCACGGTGAGCAGTTCTTC	CASSVRDIDHGEQFF
NA	TRBV19	NA	TRBJ1-5	TGTGCCAGTAGTATATTTGGGGGGCAAGGTCAGCCCCAGCATTTT	CASSIFGGQGQPQHF
NA	TRBV2	TRBD2	TRBJ2-5	TGTGCCAGCAAACTAGCGGGGTGGGAAGAGACCCAGTACTTC	CASKLAGWEETQYF
NA	TRBV4-1	TRBD2	TRBJ2-6	TGCGCCAGCAGCCAAGTCCGGGGGGATCACTCCTCTGGGGCCAACGTCCTGACTTTC	CASSQVRGDHSSGANVLTF
NA	TRBV27	NA	TRBJ1-1	TGTGCCAGCAGTCTTAAACCTACAGGGTCGTCTGAAGCTTTCTTT	CASSLKPTGSSEAFF
NA	TRBV6-5	NA	TRBJ2-2	TGTGCCAGCAGTTACTCGCGGGGAGTGCTGTTTTTT	CASSYSRGVLFF
NA	TRBV6-2/TRBV6-3	TRBD1	TRBJ2-7	TGTGCCAGCAGTCAAGATGGGACAGGAGGTATACGCGAGCAGTACTTC	CASSQDGTGGIREQYF
NA	TRBV27	TRBD1	TRBJ1-4	TGTGCCAGCAGGCCACAGGGGATGCGTGAAAAACTGTTTTTT	CASRPQGMREKLFF
once	TRBV15	NA	TRBJ2-7	TGTGCCATCGGCTGGTCCTACGAGCAGTACTTC	CAIGWSYEQYF
NA	TRBV4-1	NA	TRBJ1-5	TGCGCCAGCAGCCAAGATTCGGGGAGCAATCAGCCCCAGCATTTT	CASSQDSGSNQPQHF
NA	TRBV12-3/TRBV12-4	NA	TRBJ1-2	TGTGCCAGCAGTTTGAGCTATGGCTACACCTTC	CASSLSYGYTF
NA	TRBV6-2/TRBV6-3	NA	TRBJ1-2	TGTGCCAGCAGTTACTCTAGCCCCGGACAGAACTATGGCTACACCTTC	CASSYSSPGQNYGYTF
NA	TRBV5-4	NA	TRBJ1-1	TGTGCCAGCAGCTTGGGGCCGGGAGAGAACACTGAAGCTTTCTTT	CASSLGPGENTEAFF
NA	TRBV7-9	NA	TRBJ1-1	TGTGCCAGCAGCTTAGCATTCCAGGCAAAATTGAACACTGAAGCTTTCTTT	CASSLAFQAKLNTEAFF
NA	TRBV2	NA	TRBJ1-1	TGTGCCAGCAGCCTCGATCGCACTGAAGCTTTCTTT	CASSLDRTEAFF
NA	TRBV13	NA	TRBJ2-2	TGTGCCAGCAGCTTGGGCCCTCCCACAGGATACACCGGGGAGCTGTTTTTT	CASSLGPPTGYTGELFF
NA	TRBV7-9	NA	TRBJ2-2	TGTGCCAGCAGCTTAGCGACAGGAAACACCGGGGAGCTGTTTTTT	CASSLATGNTGELFF
NA	TRBV10-3	TRBD2	TRBJ2-3	TGTGCCATCAGTAGCGGGGGGGGCGCAGATACGCAGTATTTT	CAISSGGGADTQYF
once	TRBV6-6	TRBD1	TRBJ2-7	TGTGCCAGCAGTCGTCCGGGACAGGAGGCCTACGAGCAGTACTTC	CASSRPGQEAYEQYF
NA	TRBV21-1	NA	TRBJ1-2	TGTGCCAGCAGCAAAGGAAGACCGGACAGGGTGGGCGGCTACACCTTC	CASSKGRPDRVGGYTF
NA	TRBV4-1	NA	TRBJ1-1	TGCGCCAGCAGCCAACCCAGGGGGAACACTGAAGCTTTCTTT	CASSQPRGNTEAFF
NA	TRBV18	NA	TRBJ1-4	TGTGCCAGCTCACCAGCAAAGATTAATGAAAAACTGTTTTTT	CASSPAKINEKLFF
NA	TRBV15	NA	TRBJ2-7	TGTGCCACCAGCGACTCGCGTCCCGAGCAGTACTTC	CATSDSRPEQYF
NA	TRBV7-6	TRBD1	TRBJ2-5	TGTGCCAGCAGCTCCCAACAGGGGGTTTGGGAGACCCAGTACTTC	CASSSQQGVWETQYF
once	TRBV4-1	TRBD1	TRBJ2-1	TGCGCCAGCAGCCCCGGAGGGAGACAGGGGTTGAATGAGCAGTTCTTC	CASSPGGRQGLNEQFF
NA	TRBV6-5	TRBD1	TRBJ1-2	TGTGCCAGCCTCCGGCCAGGGGGCACGTATGGCTACACCTTC	CASLRPGGTYGYTF
NA	TRBV11-3	TRBD1	TRBJ1-1	TGTGCCAGCAGCCTTGGGGGGACAGAAGGCACTGAAGCTTTCTTT	CASSLGGTEGTEAFF
NA	TRBV2	NA	TRBJ2-4	TGTGCCAGCAGTGGGGCCCAAAACATTCAGTACTTC	CASSGAQNIQYF
NA	TRBV18	NA	TRBJ1-6	TGTGCCAGCTCACCCGGACCACAGCATAATTCACCCCTCCACTTT	CASSPGPQHNSPLHF
NA	TRBV6-1	NA	TRBJ1-6	TGTGCCAGCAGTGAATTGGGGAATTCACCCCTCCACTTT	CASSELGNSPLHF
NA	TRBV6-5	NA	TRBJ2-7	TGTGCCAGCAGTTACGTGAACGAGCAGTACTTC	CASSYVNEQYF
once	TRBV11-2	TRBD1	TRBJ1-2	TGTGCCAGCAGTTGGACAGGGTTGGGCTACACCTTC	CASSWTGLGYTF
NA	TRBV19	NA	TRBJ1-4	TGTGCCAGTAGTCCGTCGGGGGAAAAACTGTTTTTT	CASSPSGEKLFF
NA	TRBV9	TRBD2	TRBJ2-1	TGTGCCAGCAGCGAACTAGCGGGGGGGCACGGTGAGCAGTTCTTC	CASSELAGGHGEQFF
NA	TRBV27	TRBD1	TRBJ2-7	TGTGCCAGCGCAGGGGGCTTCCACGAGCAGTACTTC	CASAGGFHEQYF
NA	TRBV29-1	TRBD2	TRBJ2-5	TGCAGCGTTCGGGGGGAAGAGACCCAGTACTTC	CSVRGEETQYF
few	TRBV7-9	NA	TRBJ1-2	TGTGCCAGCAGCTTAGCGGGCCAAGTCTTCGATGGCTACACCTTC	CASSLAGQVFDGYTF
NA	TRBV21-1	NA	TRBJ1-2	TGTGCCAGCAGCATAAGAGGGGGAATAAACTATGGCTACACCTTC	CASSIRGGINYGYTF
NA	TRBV27	NA	TRBJ1-2	TGTGCCAGCAGTCTTCGACAGTCTACATTCGACAACTATGGCTACACCTTC	CASSLRQSTFDNYGYTF
once	TRBV4-1	NA	TRBJ1-1	TGCGCCAGCAGAATCGAAGACGGCAGTAACACTGAAGCTTTCTTT	CASRIEDGSNTEAFF